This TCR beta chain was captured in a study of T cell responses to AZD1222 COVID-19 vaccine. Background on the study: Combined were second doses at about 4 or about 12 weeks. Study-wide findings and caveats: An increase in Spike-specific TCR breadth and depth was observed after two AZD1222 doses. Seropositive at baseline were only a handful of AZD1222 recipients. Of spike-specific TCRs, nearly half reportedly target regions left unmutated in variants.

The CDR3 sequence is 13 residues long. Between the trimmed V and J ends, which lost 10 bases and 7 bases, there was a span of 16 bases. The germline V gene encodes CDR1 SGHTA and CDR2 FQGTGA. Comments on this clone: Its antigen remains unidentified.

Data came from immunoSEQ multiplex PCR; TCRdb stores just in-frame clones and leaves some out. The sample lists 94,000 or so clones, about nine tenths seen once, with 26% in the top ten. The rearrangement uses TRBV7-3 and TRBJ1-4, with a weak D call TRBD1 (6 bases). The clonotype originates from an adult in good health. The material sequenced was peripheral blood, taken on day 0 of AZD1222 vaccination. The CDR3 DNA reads TGTGCCACGAGGGCCGACAGGCTTGAAAAACTGTTTTTT. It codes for CATRADRLEKLFF. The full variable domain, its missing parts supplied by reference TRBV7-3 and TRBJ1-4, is GAGVSQTPSNKVTEKGKYVELRCDPISGHTALYWYRQSLGQGPEFLIYFQGTGAADDSGLPNDRFFAVRPEGSVSTLKIQRTERGDSAVYLCATRADRLEKLFFGSGTQLSVL.